This TCR beta chain was captured in a study of cytomegalovirus exposure and HLA in healthy donors. Study-wide findings and caveats: One variant, a missense change in DCLRE1C, was linked in a later analysis to TCR beta V- and J-gene trimming.

Regarding this clone: Its antigen is still unknown.

The PCR was carried out with 60 Vbeta primers and 13 Jbeta primers. TCRdb's table, derived via immunoSEQ multiplex PCR, lists solely in-frame clones and lacks some. This table holds roughly 40,000 clones. After removal of 0 bases from V and 7 bases from J, the junction contained 2 bases not matched to a gene. Looked up from germline, CDR1 is SGHRS and CDR2 is YFSETQ. The CDR3 length is 14 residues. The sequence came from a man between 25 and 39 years old in good health and CMV-seronegative. Sequencing input: PBMCs. The rearrangement joins TRBV5-1 to TRBJ2-1, with 9 bases that match TRBD2. CDR3 region: CASSLDSGGNEQFF. In DNA form, the CDR3 reads TGCGCCAGCAGCTTGGACAGCGGGGGGAATGAGCAGTTCTTC.